These 29 T cell receptor beta chains were all obtained from the same sample, sequenced in a study of T cell clonality in common variable immunodeficiency. Repertoires were generated with immunoSEQ multiplex PCR, while TCRdb's copy carries only in-frame clones and drops some. Altogether some 39,000 clones were found in the sample, and no singletons occur. The material sequenced was peripheral blood mononuclear cells. The source of these receptors is a person aged 18-69 years in good health.

This clone was found many times. The CDR3 is cut off 3 residues early in the read; its end comes from the germline J gene. This chain connects TRBV29-1 to TRBJ1-1; D unresolved. The V end lost 3 bases, the J end lost 5 bases, and 10 bases lay between the germline ends. This CDR3 spans 12 amino acids. Germline CDR1 is SQVTM and CDR2 is ANQGSEA. CDR3: CSVDGSQTEAFF. The DNA read from the CDR3 is TGCAGCGTTGACGGGTCTCAAACTGAA.

This clone showed up many times. The CDR3 end falls 3 residues outside the read, so it is completed with the germline J gene. The genes are TRBV5-1 and TRBJ2-5, with 10 bases fitting TRBD2. There are 14 residues in the CDR3. Germline-derived CDR1 and CDR2 are SGHRS and YFSETQ. V dropped 3 bases and J dropped 5; count of bases not matched to a gene: 4. The covered CDR3 bases are TGCGCCAGCAGCTCCGGGACTAGCGTGGAGACC. Its protein product is CASSSGTSVET. The full CDR3 is CASSSGTSVETQYF.

This clone was picked up many times. The CDR3 end is not reached by the read, which stops 3 residues before it; the germline J gene fills it in. The rearrangement joins TRBV20-1 to TRBJ2-5; TRBD1 is a possible D gene (6 bases). This CDR3 is 14 amino acids long. The germline CDR1 and CDR2 sequences are DFQATT and SNEGSKA (reference sequence). The ends were cut back, 6 bases at V and 5 bases at J, with 19 bases in the middle. The CDR3 reads CSAPANLRGETQYF. Partial CDR3 DNA: TGCAGTGCGCCTGCTAACTTAAGGGGGGAGACC.

This clone was counted ten times or more. The read comes to an end 3 residues before the CDR3 does, leaving the germline J gene to fill in the end. V gene TRBV10-3 combines with J gene TRBJ1-2, with 7 bases identical to TRBD1. CDR1 ENHRY and CDR2 SYGVKD come from the germline V gene. There are 14 residues in the CDR3. The V gene end was trimmed by 3 bases and the J gene end by 7 bases; junction bases not matched to a gene: 8. The CDR3: CAISDFPDRFGYTF. CDR3 DNA (partial): TGTGCCATCAGTGATTTTCCGGACAGGTTTGGC.

This clone was seen repeatedly, ten times or more. The read ends 3 residues before the CDR3 terminus; that terminus is restored from the germline J gene. The J gene is TRBJ2-3, the V gene TRBV20-1; D call uncertain. The V end was cut by 5 bases, the J end by 0 bases, with 9 bases between. The CDR3 has 13 residues. Germline CDR1 is DFQATT and CDR2 is SNEGSKA (reference sequence). Incomplete CDR3 DNA: TGCAGTGCTGCTAAGGGTAGCACAGATACG. Protein sequence: CSAAKGSTDT. The whole CDR3 sequence is CSAAKGSTDTQYF.

This clone was picked up many times. The read falls 3 residues short of the CDR3 end, and the missing part is taken from the germline J gene. The chain couples TRBV12-3 or TRBV12-4 to TRBJ1-2; D is uncertain. Trimming shortened V by 4 bases and J by 4 bases, and 4 bases separated the two germline ends. The CDR3 has 11 amino acids. The CDR3 here is CASSSVYGYTF. The CDR3 DNA, read in part, is TGTGCCAGCAGTTCAGTCTATGGC.

This clone showed up many times. The read terminates 3 residues before the CDR3 end, so the remaining end is supplied by the germline J gene. V is TRBV5-1 and J is TRBJ2-3; D possibly corresponds to TRBD2 (5 bases). Germline V gives CDR1 SGHRS, CDR2 YFSETQ. The CDR3 has 15 amino acids. V lost 4 bases and J lost 5, with 17 bases in between. CDR3 sequence: CASSPEASGGDTQYF. The CDR3 bases that were read are TGCGCCAGCAGCCCCGAGGCGAGCGGCGGAGATACG.

At least ten counts were recorded for this clone. The read is 3 residues too short to cover the CDR3 end, so that end is filled in from the germline J gene. The chain is built from TRBV10-3 and TRBJ2-2; D is perhaps TRBD2 (6 bases). V gave up 8 bases and J gave up 0 bases, with 10 bases separating them. The CDR3 is 14 residues long. CDR1 and CDR2 from the germline V gene are ENHRY and SYGVKD. The CDR3 protein is CAIRGTANTGELFF. The sequenced part of the CDR3 DNA is TGTGCCATCCGGGGGACGGCGAACACCGGGGAG.

This clone was counted many times. The read is 3 residues too short to cover the CDR3 end, so that end is filled in from the germline J gene. V usage is TRBV2 and J usage is TRBJ1-2, with D possibly being TRBD1 (6 bases). The CDR3 has 15 amino acids. Per germline, CDR1 SNHLY and CDR2 FYNNEI. The CDR3 DNA, read in part, is TGTGCCAGCAGTCCACAACAGGGACCCCAGGGCGGC. This codes for CASSPQQGPQGG. The full CDR3 is CASSPQQGPQGGYTF.

This clone was detected ten times or more. The DNA ends 3 residues before the CDR3 does, and the rest of the CDR3 is filled in from the germline J gene. The chain joins TRBV5-6 to TRBJ2-1; D remains ambiguous. V lost 4 bases to trimming and J lost 6 bases, with 5 bases between them. The CDR3 has 11 residues. CDR1 is SGHDT and CDR2 is YYEEEE in the germline V gene. CDR3 bases read: TGTGCCAGCAGCCGGTTCAATGAG. This gives the protein CASSRFNE. The complete CDR3 reads CASSRFNEQFF.

This clone occurred many times. The part of the CDR3 DNA that was read is TGCAGTGCTAGAGATCCCGGGACAGGGAAGGTCTACGAG. Its protein product is CSARDPGTGKVYE. From start to end, the CDR3 is CSARDPGTGKVYEQYF. This chain links TRBV20-1 with TRBJ2-7, with 9 positions matching TRBD1. The read ends 3 residues shy of where the CDR3 ends; the end is completed using the germline J gene. Germline CDR1 is DFQATT and CDR2 is SNEGSKA (reference sequence). The junction had 9 bases not matched to a gene; V was cut back by 0 bases and J by 3 bases. The CDR3 spans 16 residues.

This clone was seen at least ten times. With the read ending 3 residues before the CDR3 end, the germline J gene is used to fill in that end. J is TRBJ2-1 and V is TRBV7-8, with D maybe TRBD2 (6 bases). Germline CDR1 SGHVS, CDR2 FQNEAQ. The CDR3 runs 13 residues. Trimming removed 2 bases at V and 8 bases at J, with 10 bases between. CDR3 in amino acids: CASSLTRDYEQFF. The sequenced part of the CDR3 DNA is TGTGCCAGCAGCTTAACCAGGGACTATGAG.

This clone was counted ten times or more. The observed sequence ends 3 residues before the CDR3 terminus, with the missing tail filled in from the germline J gene. J is TRBJ2-1 and V is TRBV18; 9 nucleotides align to TRBD2. This CDR3 region has 14 residues. In germline, CDR1 is KGHSH, CDR2 LQKENI. V shed 5 bases, J shed 6 bases, and the junction held 5 bases outside the gene matches. The CDR3 sequence is CASSAGLAPNEQFF. The CDR3 DNA, read in part, is TGTGCCAGCTCAGCGGGACTAGCCCCCAATGAG. The complete variable domain, with remaining parts taken from reference TRBV18 and TRBJ2-1, reads NAGVMQNPRHLVRRRGQEARLRCSPMKGHSHVYWYRQLPEEGLKFMVYLQKENIIDESGMPKERFSAEFPKEGPSILRIQQVVRGDSAAYFCASSAGLAPNEQFFGPGTRLTVL.

This clone came up many times. The read terminates 3 residues before the CDR3 end, so the remaining end is supplied by the germline J gene. This rearrangement joins TRBV5-1 to TRBJ1-6, with D maybe TRBD1 (5 bases). The germline CDR1 and CDR2 sequences are SGHRS and YFSETQ. The CDR3 is 15 residues long. Between the trimmed V and J ends, which lost 0 bases and 10 bases, there was a span of 14 bases. The CDR3 protein is CASSLEGALGSPLHF. CDR3 DNA (partial): TGCGCCAGCAGCTTGGAAGGGGCCCTGGGGTCACCC.

In its sample, this clone was seen many times. The read terminates 3 residues before the CDR3 end, so the remaining end is supplied by the germline J gene. J is TRBJ1-6 and V is TRBV28; D is uncertain. The CDR3 runs 14 residues. Germline CDR1 reads MDHEN; CDR2 reads SYDVKM. V gave up 4 bases and J gave up 9 bases, with 13 bases separating them. CDR3 bases read: TGTGCCAGCAGTTCTCGCGGGCCTCTTTCACCC. It encodes CASSSRGPLSP. In full, the CDR3 is CASSSRGPLSPLHF.

There are many counts of this clone. CDR3 DNA, as far as it was read: TGTGCCAGCAGCCAAGGTCCACTCAGACTAGCGGGAGAGACC. It encodes CASSQGPLRLAGET. The CDR3 in full is CASSQGPLRLAGETQYF. The chain couples TRBV14 to TRBJ2-5; 10 nucleotides align to TRBD2. The read falls 3 residues short of the CDR3 end, and the missing part is taken from the germline J gene. Germline-derived CDR1 and CDR2 are SGHDN and FVKESK. This CDR3 is 17 amino acids long. V was pared by 1 base and J by 4 bases, with 9 bases of the junction left unmatched.

This clone has at least ten counts. The CDR3 end lies 3 residues beyond the end of the read and is filled in from the germline J gene. This chain links TRBV20-1 with TRBJ2-7; D gene ambiguous. Germline loops: CDR1 DFQATT, CDR2 SNEGSKA (reference sequence). V lost 3 bases to trimming and J lost 0 bases, with 12 bases between them. The CDR3 extends over 14 amino acids. The covered CDR3 bases are TGCAGTGCTAGCGGTCAGGCCATCTCCTACGAG. Translated, it gives CSASGQAISYE. The entire CDR3 protein is CSASGQAISYEQYF.

This clone was picked up many times. The read falls 3 residues short of the CDR3 end, and the missing part is taken from the germline J gene. This chain uses TRBV5-1 with TRBJ1-4; D is perhaps TRBD1 (5 bases). The CDR3 has 15 amino acids. Germline V gene lookup returns CDR1 SGHRS and CDR2 YFSETQ. V was pared by 5 bases and J by 4 bases, with 15 bases between. Incomplete CDR3 DNA: TGCGCCAGCAGAGGGCTAACGGGGGATAATGAAAAA. It encodes CASRGLTGDNEK. The CDR3 as a whole reads CASRGLTGDNEKLFF.

This clone has at least ten counts. The read falls 3 residues short of the CDR3 end, and the missing part is taken from the germline J gene. This chain uses TRBV5-1 with TRBJ2-1; 8 nucleotides agree with TRBD2. Germline CDR1 and CDR2: SGHRS and YFSETQ. With 0 bases clipped from V and 4 bases from J, the junction kept 3 bases outside the gene matches. The CDR3 covers 15 residues. The sequenced part of the CDR3 DNA is TGCGCCAGCAGCTTGGCCCCTAGCGGGTACAATGAG. This encodes CASSLAPSGYNE. The whole CDR3 protein reads CASSLAPSGYNEQFF.

With respect to this clone: The read ends 3 residues early relative to the CDR3; the germline J gene fills the gap. J is TRBJ1-2 and V is TRBV19, with unresolved D. The CDR3 is 17 residues long. The V gene's germline CDR1 is LNHDA and CDR2 SQIVND (reference sequence). CDR3 amino acids: CASSTLGSGSSYNDYTF. The sequenced part of the CDR3 DNA is TGTGCCAGTAGTACCCTAGGTAGCGGGAGCTCCTACAATGAC.

This clone was seen many times. Read coverage stops 3 residues before the CDR3 terminus; the germline J gene supplies the remainder. This sequence joins TRBV5-1 and TRBJ1-1; D not resolved. Germline V lookup: CDR1 SGHRS, CDR2 YFSETQ. The CDR3 sequence is 14 residues long. V shed 0 bases and J shed 2 bases, with 8 bases lying between them. CDR3 in amino acids: CASSLVPDNTEAFF. The CDR3 bases that were read are TGCGCCAGCAGCTTGGTCCCAGATAACACTGAA. Complete variable domain (other parts from reference TRBV5-1 and TRBJ1-1): KAGVTQTPRYLIKTRGQQVTLSCSPISGHRSVSWYQQTPGQGLQFLFEYFSETQRNKGNFPGRFSGRQFSNSRSEMNVSTLELGDSALYLCASSLVPDNTEAFFGQGTRLTVV.

This clone was seen more than once but under ten times. The CDR3 extends 3 residues past the end of the read, so its final part is completed from the germline J gene. The chain has TRBV19 and TRBJ2-7; 7 bases fit TRBD1. Germline trimming cut 1 base from V and 2 bases from J; bases unmatched to any gene: 5. CDR3 size: 15 residues. The germline gives CDR1 LNHDA, CDR2 SQIVND (reference sequence). The CDR3 is CASSIGRTGAYEQYF. The DNA read from the CDR3 is TGTGCCAGTAGTATAGGAAGGACAGGCGCCTACGAG.

The sample holds many counts of this clone. The sequenced fragment ends 3 residues before the CDR3 boundary, so the rest is inferred from the germline J gene. The chain joins TRBV29-1 to TRBJ2-3; perhaps TRBD2 as D (6 bases). Germline V CDR1 and CDR2: SQVTM, ANQGSEA. The CDR3 loop spans 14 amino acids. CDR3 sequence: CSVEGLAPWEAQYF. CDR3 DNA, as far as it was read: TGCAGCGTTGAGGGGCTAGCGCCTTGGGAAGCG.

This clone was observed many times. The covered CDR3 bases are TGTGCCAGCAGCCCCACGGACAGGGTAGTACGGCAGCCC. Translation gives CASSPTDRVVRQP. The whole CDR3 reads CASSPTDRVVRQPQHF. The chain recombines TRBV7-8 with TRBJ1-5; the match to TRBD1 covers 8 bases. The missing CDR3 end, 3 residues past where the read stops, is filled in from the germline J gene. This CDR3 has 16 residues. The V and J ends lost 5 bases and 7 bases, in that order; junction bases with no gene match: 13. From germline, CDR1 is SGHVS and CDR2 FQNEAQ.

At least ten counts were recorded for this clone. The read is 3 residues too short to cover the CDR3 end, so that end is filled in from the germline J gene. This chain links TRBV6-1 with TRBJ1-5; possible D gene TRBD1, 6 bases. The germline V gene has CDR1 MNHNS and CDR2 SASEGT. V was shortened by 4 bases and J by 0 bases, with 10 bases between the two germline ends. The CDR3 runs 15 residues. CDR3: CASSGDKGSNQPQHF. CDR3 bases read: TGTGCCAGCAGTGGGGACAAGGGTAGCAATCAGCCC.

This clone was observed a few times. The CDR3 end is not reached by the read, which stops 3 residues before it; the germline J gene fills it in. The chain combines TRBV19 with TRBJ1-2; 8 bases align to TRBD1. The CDR3 is made up of 18 amino acids. The germline V gene has CDR1 LNHDA and CDR2 SQIVND (reference sequence). The CDR3 is CASSGRTGGHPSTDTYTF. The CDR3 bases that were read are TGTGCCAGTAGTGGTAGAACAGGGGGGCACCCTAGCACAGATACC.

The table lists this clone with many counts. The sequenced fragment ends 3 residues before the CDR3 boundary, so the rest is inferred from the germline J gene. The chain is built from TRBV19 and TRBJ2-1; 7 nucleotides align to TRBD2. After removal of 4 bases from V and 1 base from J, the junction contained 4 bases not matched to a gene. The CDR3 sequence is 15 residues long. Germline values: CDR1 LNHDA, CDR2 SQIVND (reference sequence). Here the CDR3 reads CASSRRERSYNEQFF. The covered CDR3 bases are TGTGCCAGTAGTAGGCGGGAGAGATCCTACAATGAG.

There are many counts of this clone. With the read ending 3 residues before the CDR3 end, the germline J gene is used to fill in that end. V and J are TRBV30 and TRBJ1-2, with D tentatively TRBD1 (6 bases). Trimming left V 2 bases short and J 4 bases short, with 11 bases between. There are 13 residues in the CDR3. Germline V gene data show CDR1 as GTSNPN and CDR2 as SVGIG (reference sequence). The CDR3 is CAWSQDSAYGYTF. CDR3 DNA (partial): TGTGCCTGGAGTCAGGACAGCGCCTATGGC. Looking up the rest from reference TRBV30 and TRBJ1-2 gives the full variable domain: SQTIHQWPATLVQPVGSPLSLECTVEGTSNPNLYWYRQAAGRGLQLLFYSVGIGQISSEVPQNLSASRPQDRQFILSSKKLLLSDSGFYLCAWSQDSAYGYTFGSGTRLTVV.

This clone was observed a few times. The observed sequence ends 3 residues before the CDR3 terminus, with the missing tail filled in from the germline J gene. J is TRBJ2-7 and V is TRBV7-9, with 8 bases identical to TRBD2. This CDR3 has 14 residues. CDR1 is SEHNR, CDR2 FQNEAQ, per germline (reference sequence). With 6 bases clipped from V and 5 bases from J, the junction kept 9 bases outside the gene matches. The CDR3 bases that were read are TGTGCCAGCAGTTCCGGGGGGGGATGGAACGAG. It specifies CASSSGGGWNE. The whole CDR3 sequence is CASSSGGGWNEQYF.